There are a few counts of the clone carrying this TCR beta chain. Its matching antigen is unknown. The source of the sample is a study of T cells after yellow fever vaccination. General study points: Abundant bulk-population clonotypes could contaminate the FACS-sorted repertoires. Among primary-vaccination clones, most reappeared after the booster, at roughly 96% for CD4 and roughly 88% for CD8.

TCR cDNA was made by 5'RACE template switching, adding a universal primer site and UMIs. One entry per CDR3 protein, called by TCRdb with MiXCR from the 5' RACE reads. Of hundreds of thousands of distinct CDR3 sequences listed, approximately 4% are singletons. The junction had 7 bases not matched to a gene; V was cut back by 5 bases and J by 5 bases. The germline V gene has CDR1 SGHTA and CDR2 FQGNSA. The CDR3 is made up of 15 amino acids. This TCR derives from a man aged 18 to 30 who received the YFV17D yellow fever vaccine. Here the sequenced sample was PBMCs, taken 5 days after the yellow fever booster vaccination. The chain is built from TRBV7-2 and TRBJ2-5, with TRBD2 identical over 11 bases. CDR3 sequence reads: CASSLLAGVGETQYF. The CDR3 DNA follows: TGTGCCAGCAGCCTACTAGCGGGGGTGGGGGAGACCCAGTACTTC.